The sequence of this TCR beta chain was determined in a study of blood T cells in healthy people across ages. A sample-barcoded 5' primer and a J-beta primer mix were used in a second PCR of roughly 6 to 11 cycles. A template-switch adaptor that had 12 random nucleotides put a tag on each cDNA molecule. Every sample gave at least 3 million paired-end reads containing CDR3. TCRdb redid the calling of the 5' RACE reads with MiXCR, one entry per CDR3 protein. This table holds over a million distinct CDR3 sequences, approximately 42% found once. Total RNA, at least 5.5 micrograms per sample, came from PBMCs. Germline CDR1 and CDR2: SGHTA and FQGTGA. This CDR3 contains 13 residues. V shed 6 bases and J 4 bases; nucleotides not matched to a gene: 5.

This sequence joins TRBV7-3 and TRBJ1-1; TRBD1 matches at 7 bases. The specimen was blood. The TCR originated in a woman aged 18 to 35 in good health. CDR3 bases: TGTGCCAGCAGTGCCGGACAGGCCACTGAAGCTTTCTTT. Encoded protein: CASSAGQATEAFF.